These 18 T cell receptor beta chains came from one sample sequenced in a study of blood T cell repertoires in COVID-19. The protocol was immunoSEQ multiplex PCR, while the TCRdb copy is restricted to in-frame clones and leaves out a portion. Among 60,000 or so clones, approximately 83% were seen once, and the ten largest hold about a tenth. The source material was peripheral blood. The receptors shown here come from a man in his thirties or forties with COVID-19, enrolled during active disease.

The V gene is TRBV4-2, the J gene TRBJ1-2, with TRBD1 matching 12 bases. Losses at the gene ends were 1 base for V and 4 bases for J; bases not matched to a gene: 4. Germline CDR1 LGHNA, CDR2 YNFKEQ. The CDR3 sequence is 16 residues long. CDR3 amino acids: CASSQAGTGGFYGYTF. The CDR3 DNA follows: TGTGCCAGCAGCCAAGCTGGGACAGGGGGCTTCTATGGCTACACCTTC.

This CDR3 is CASRRQGNTEAFF. The CDR3 DNA follows: TGTGCCAGCAGAAGACAGGGAAACACTGAAGCTTTCTTT. This chain joins TRBV27 and TRBJ1-1; 7 positions match TRBD1. J was trimmed by 2 bases and V by 6 bases; bases with no gene match: 3. Looked up from germline, CDR1 is MNHEY and CDR2 is SMNVEV (reference sequence). This CDR3 is built from 13 residues.

The sample holds a few counts of this clone. V is TRBV7-2 and J is TRBJ1-2, with 9 bases matching TRBD1. Germline CDR1 SGHTA, CDR2 FQGNSA. This CDR3 region has 15 residues. V shed 2 bases and J 3 bases; nucleotides not matched to a gene: 4. The CDR3 spells CASSLMGQGDYGYTF. The CDR3 nucleotides are TGTGCCAGCAGCTTAATGGGACAGGGCGACTATGGCTACACCTTC.

V gene TRBV15 combines with J gene TRBJ2-7, with TRBD1 as a possible D gene (6 bases). CDR3 size: 15 residues. V lost 0 bases, J lost 4 bases, and 13 bases lay in between. Germline lookup yields CDR1 LNHNV and CDR2 YYDKDF (reference sequence). CDR3 nucleotides: TGTGCCACCAGCAGAGATCGAGGACAGTCTTACGAGCAGTACTTC. Encoded protein: CATSRDRGQSYEQYF.

The rearrangement joins TRBV3-1 (or the pseudogene TRBV3-2) to TRBJ1-2, with D perhaps TRBD1 (5 bases). Per the germline V gene, CDR1 is LGHDT and CDR2 is YNNKEL (reference sequence). The CDR3 length is 13 residues. Trimming shortened V by 1 base and J by 7 bases, and 10 bases separated the two germline ends. CDR3 DNA: TGTGCCAGCAGCCAAGGGGGCAAAGCTGGCTACACCTTC. This gives the protein CASSQGGKAGYTF.

This chain links TRBV4-3 with TRBJ2-1, with D tentatively TRBD2 (6 bases). V was clipped by 2 bases and J by 4 bases, with 18 bases between them. Germline V gene sequence: CDR1 LGHNA, CDR2 YSLEER. The CDR3 extends over 17 amino acids. DNA for the CDR3: TGCGCCAGCAGCCAAAGGACTAACAGTCCCTTTTACAATGAGCAGTTCTTC. As protein: CASSQRTNSPFYNEQFF.

This chain connects TRBV9 to TRBJ2-1; tentative D call: TRBD1 (5 bases). The CDR3 loop spans 14 amino acids. CDR1 is SGDLS and CDR2 is YYNGEE in the germline V gene. V was clipped by 4 bases and J by 2 bases, with 10 bases between them. The CDR3 region is CASSQGTTYNEQFF. The DNA of the CDR3 is TGTGCCAGCAGCCAGGGAACAACCTACAATGAGCAGTTCTTC.

The chain recombines TRBV5-4 with TRBJ2-7, with TRBD1 matching over 7 bases. Trimming cost V 5 bases and J 4 bases; bases outside gene matches: 6. Germline CDR1 is SGHNT and CDR2 is YYREEE (reference sequence). The CDR3 consists of 13 residues. The DNA for the CDR3 is TGTGCCAGCAGTTACCAACAGGGGTACGAGCAGTACTTC. Translated, it gives CASSYQQGYEQYF.

The chain carries TRBV7-9 and TRBJ1-6, with TRBD1 as a possible D gene (6 bases). The germline gives CDR1 SEHNR, CDR2 FQNEAQ (reference sequence). The CDR3 consists of 16 residues. V lost 4 bases to trimming and J lost 5 bases, with 15 bases between them. CDR3 residues: CASSSLGGVDNSPLHF. CDR3 DNA sequence: TGTGCCAGCAGCTCCCTAGGGGGGGTTGATAATTCACCCCTCCACTTT.

This sequence joins TRBV19 and TRBJ1-1; 11 nucleotides agree with TRBD1. This CDR3 is built from 16 residues. Germline CDR1 LNHDA, CDR2 SQIVND (reference sequence). Germline trimming cut 3 bases from V and 1 base from J; bases unmatched to any gene: 4. The CDR3 sequence: CASSMGTGGPNTEAFF. CDR3 in DNA: TGTGCCAGTAGTATGGGGACAGGGGGTCCGAACACTGAAGCTTTCTTT.

The chain joins TRBV19 to TRBJ2-3; D is perhaps TRBD2 (6 bases). Germline V gene lookup returns CDR1 LNHDA and CDR2 SQIVND (reference sequence). With 1 base removed from V and 2 bases from J, the gap between germline ends came to 10 bases. CDR3 length equals 15 residues. The DNA for the CDR3 is TGTGCCAGTAGTATAGGTCGGCGGGACACAGATACGCAGTATTTT. This encodes CASSIGRRDTDTQYF.

The genes are TRBV27 and TRBJ2-3; tentative D call: TRBD2 (5 bases). The CDR3 is 16 residues long. CDR1 MNHEY and CDR2 SMNVEV come from the germline V gene (reference sequence). Trimming took off 5 bases at V and 14 bases at J, with 29 bases between the two ends. The CDR3 bases are TGTGCCAGCAGTGCCGTGGCGGGCCGACGGACCACGGGGTCGTATTTT. This gives the protein CASSAVAGRRTTGSYF.

The CDR3: CASSVGARDDQPQHF. As DNA, the CDR3 is TGTGCCAGCAGCGTAGGGGCCAGAGACGATCAGCCCCAGCATTTT. This chain uses TRBV9 with TRBJ1-5, with no clear D. Germline V gives CDR1 SGDLS, CDR2 YYNGEE. Trimming took off 0 bases at V and 5 bases at J, with 12 bases between the two ends. There are 15 residues in the CDR3.

This chain connects TRBV5-4 to TRBJ2-6, with TRBD1 matching 8 bases. The germline CDR1 and CDR2 sequences are SGHNT and YYREEE (reference sequence). The junction had 7 bases not matched to a gene; V was cut back by 4 bases and J by 4 bases. This CDR3 is built from 16 residues. The DNA of the CDR3 is TGTGCCAGCAGCCCGCTGGGACAGGTCGGGGCCAACGTCCTGACTTTC. Translating gives CASSPLGQVGANVLTF.

V and J are TRBV10-3 and TRBJ1-2, with 7 bases fitting TRBD1. From germline, CDR1 is ENHRY and CDR2 SYGVKD. Trimming removed 0 bases from V and 6 bases from J; junction bases left unmatched: 7. The CDR3 is 15 residues long. The CDR3, as DNA: TGTGCCATCAGTGAGTCGATCGACAGGGTGGATGGCTACACCTTC. Translating it yields CAISESIDRVDGYTF.

The V and J genes are TRBV9 and TRBJ1-2; TRBD1 matches at 10 bases. Germline CDR1 reads SGDLS; CDR2 reads YYNGEE. With V trimmed by 3 bases and J by 3 bases, 5 bases remained unmatched. The CDR3 spans 15 residues. The CDR3 region is CASSAGTGVDYGYTF. In nucleotides, the CDR3 is TGTGCCAGCAGCGCAGGGACAGGGGTGGACTATGGCTACACCTTC.

This chain uses TRBV30 with TRBJ2-7, with D perhaps matching TRBD1 (5 bases). This CDR3 is built from 14 residues. Germline V gene data show CDR1 as GTSNPN and CDR2 as SVGIG (reference sequence). V gave up 2 bases and J gave up 0 bases, with 11 bases separating them. Written as DNA, the CDR3 is TGTGCCTGGAGTAGGGGAAGGGCCTCCTACGAGCAGTACTTC. Protein: CAWSRGRASYEQYF.

This sequence joins TRBV19 and TRBJ2-1, with 11 nucleotides matching TRBD2. The junction had 6 bases not matched to a gene; V was cut back by 7 bases and J by 4 bases. The CDR3 is 15 amino acids. Germline-derived CDR1 and CDR2 are LNHDA and SQIVND (reference sequence). CDR3 sequence reads: CASIPTSGSYNEQFF. In DNA, the CDR3 is TGTGCCAGTATTCCCACTAGCGGGAGTTACAATGAGCAGTTCTTC.